This is a list of T cell receptor beta chains from one sample in a study of cytomegalovirus exposure and HLA in healthy donors. Data came from immunoSEQ multiplex PCR; TCRdb stores just in-frame clones and leaves some out. The table includes about 140,000 clones, more than 65% detected once. The sample was PBMCs. These TCRs come from a woman in her 30s in good health and CMV-seronegative. The CDR3 runs from the conserved cysteine through the conserved F or W. The order of the fields is D gene, J gene, clone size, V gene, CDR3 protein, CDR3 DNA. A D gene is named only where the DNA matches it firmly. Clone sizes are given selectively: once, few, many, or a class where the clone is expanded.

d_gene: TRBD2
j_gene: TRBJ2-7
abundance: .
v_gene: TRBV7-2
CDR3aa: CASSRTSGSSYEQYF
CDR3nt: TGTGCCAGCAGCCGTACTAGCGGGAGCTCCTACGAGCAGTACTTC

d_gene: .
j_gene: TRBJ2-1
abundance: .
v_gene: TRBV6-4
CDR3aa: CASSERLEQTEQFF
CDR3nt: TGTGCCAGCAGTGAACGACTTGAACAAACCGAGCAGTTCTTC

d_gene: TRBD1
j_gene: TRBJ1-6
abundance: .
v_gene: TRBV5-1
CDR3aa: CASSSDRGIYNSPLHF
CDR3nt: TGCGCCAGCAGCTCGGACAGGGGAATATATAATTCACCCCTCCACTTT

d_gene: .
j_gene: TRBJ1-6
abundance: .
v_gene: TRBV6-1
CDR3aa: CASSEAAGTYNSPLHF
CDR3nt: TGTGCCAGCAGTGAAGCTGCAGGGACCTATAATTCACCCCTCCACTTT

d_gene: .
j_gene: TRBJ1-1
abundance: .
v_gene: TRBV28
CDR3aa: CASSLSGGPMNTEAFF
CDR3nt: TGTGCCAGCAGTTTATCAGGAGGGCCCATGAACACTGAAGCTTTCTTT

d_gene: .
j_gene: TRBJ2-1
abundance: .
v_gene: TRBV5-1
CDR3aa: CASSLVRGAAYNEQFF
CDR3nt: TGCGCCAGCAGCTTGGTTCGGGGGGCGGCCTACAATGAGCAGTTCTTC

d_gene: TRBD1
j_gene: TRBJ1-4
abundance: .
v_gene: TRBV6-6
CDR3aa: CASSYSRTGLAEKLFF
CDR3nt: TGTGCCAGCAGTTACTCGAGGACAGGGCTTGCTGAAAAACTGTTTTTT

d_gene: .
j_gene: TRBJ2-1
abundance: .
v_gene: TRBV9
CDR3aa: CASAQRVSYNEQFF
CDR3nt: TGTGCCAGCGCACAGCGGGTCTCCTACAATGAGCAGTTCTTC

d_gene: .
j_gene: TRBJ1-6
abundance: few
v_gene: TRBV9
CDR3aa: CASKSESSYNSPLHF
CDR3nt: TGTGCCAGCAAGTCCGAGAGCTCCTATAATTCACCCCTCCACTTT

d_gene: TRBD2
j_gene: TRBJ2-3
abundance: .
v_gene: TRBV5-6
CDR3aa: CASSSGLAGDTQYF
CDR3nt: TGTGCCAGCAGCTCCGGACTAGCTGGAGATACGCAGTATTTT

d_gene: .
j_gene: TRBJ1-2
abundance: few
v_gene: TRBV18
CDR3aa: CASSPPTAPNYGYTF
CDR3nt: TGTGCCAGCTCACCACCGACAGCTCCTAACTATGGCTACACCTTC

d_gene: .
j_gene: TRBJ2-5
abundance: few
v_gene: TRBV4-2
CDR3aa: CASSQQQSQETQYF
CDR3nt: TGTGCCAGCAGCCAACAACAGAGCCAAGAGACCCAGTACTTC

d_gene: TRBD2
j_gene: TRBJ2-1
abundance: few
v_gene: TRBV19
CDR3aa: CASSRGLADEQFF
CDR3nt: TGTGCCAGTAGTAGGGGACTAGCGGATGAGCAGTTCTTC

d_gene: .
j_gene: TRBJ2-5
abundance: .
v_gene: TRBV2
CDR3aa: CASSEMTVGGETQYF
CDR3nt: TGTGCCAGCAGTGAAATGACAGTCGGGGGAGAGACCCAGTACTTC

d_gene: TRBD1
j_gene: TRBJ2-3
abundance: .
v_gene: TRBV6-6
CDR3aa: CASSYGTGGTDTQYF
CDR3nt: TGTGCCAGCAGTTACGGAACAGGGGGCACAGATACGCAGTATTTT

d_gene: .
j_gene: TRBJ2-4
abundance: few
v_gene: TRBV4-1
CDR3aa: CASSPWTAPGVIQYF
CDR3nt: TGCGCCAGCAGCCCGTGGACAGCGCCTGGAGTCATTCAGTACTTC